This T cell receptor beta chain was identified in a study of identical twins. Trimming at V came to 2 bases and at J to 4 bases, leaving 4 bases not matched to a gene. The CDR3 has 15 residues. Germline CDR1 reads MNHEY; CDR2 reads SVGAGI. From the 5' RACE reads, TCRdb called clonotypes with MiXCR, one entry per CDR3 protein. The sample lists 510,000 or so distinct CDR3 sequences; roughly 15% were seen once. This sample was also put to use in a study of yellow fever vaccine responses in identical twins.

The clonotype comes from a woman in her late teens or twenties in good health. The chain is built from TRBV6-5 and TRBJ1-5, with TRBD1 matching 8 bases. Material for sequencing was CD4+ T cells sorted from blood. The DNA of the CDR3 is TGTGCCAGCAGTTACCGGGACAGGAATAATCAGCCCCAGCATTTT. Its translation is CASSYRDRNNQPQHF.